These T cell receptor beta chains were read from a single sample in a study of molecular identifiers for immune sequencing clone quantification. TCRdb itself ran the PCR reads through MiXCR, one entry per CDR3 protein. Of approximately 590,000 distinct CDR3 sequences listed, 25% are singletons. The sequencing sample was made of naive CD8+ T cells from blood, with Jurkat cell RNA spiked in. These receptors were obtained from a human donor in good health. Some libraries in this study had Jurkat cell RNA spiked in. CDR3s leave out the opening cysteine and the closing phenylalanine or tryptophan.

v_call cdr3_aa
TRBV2 ASSARGGNSPLH
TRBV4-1 AGSQGTGAYEQY
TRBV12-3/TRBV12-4 ASSLPGNYGYT
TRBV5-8 ASSLEAVPNYGYT
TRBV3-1 TGGTSGGLGEQY
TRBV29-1 SVGGLYDEQF
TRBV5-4 ASSIYGEQF
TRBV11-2 ASTTWSDNTQY
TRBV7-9 ASSDGVAEETQY
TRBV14 ASSQDRLRITQY
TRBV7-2 ASSLDLVAGSDTQY
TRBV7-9 ASSYSGANVLT
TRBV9 ASSVGSGGGTDTQY
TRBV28 ASSLLLPDRWDGETQY
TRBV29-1 SVLTPSPGLMGYEQY
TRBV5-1 ASSPNLLGTGELF
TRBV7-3 ANSCGEGGEQY
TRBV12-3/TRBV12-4 ASSSGDGACEQY
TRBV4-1 ASSQIGLAGDNEQF
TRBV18 ASSPQGEAEAF
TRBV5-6 ASSSTRDTEAF
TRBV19 ASSKQGSAYEQY
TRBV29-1 SVDSGVHEQY
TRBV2 ATQGGSGTDTQY
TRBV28 ASSWGGEGTEAF
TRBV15 ATSREQGLNTEAF
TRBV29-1 SVVDWGAEEPQY